Following are 3 T cell receptor beta chains from one sample sequenced in a study of control samples from healthy donors and cancer patients. Sequenced by immunoSEQ multiplex PCR; TCRdb stores in-frame clones only, minus some. The sample yields about 180,000 clones, 90% seen once. The material sequenced was blood. The receptors stem from a woman in her forties or fifties in good health.

The CDR3 DNA follows: TGTGCCAGCAGCTTAGACGGTCATCCCAGGTATGGCTACACCTTC. Residues: CASSLDGHPRYGYTF. The J gene is TRBJ1-2, the V gene TRBV7-9; D call uncertain. This CDR3 is built from 15 residues. The ends were cut back, 1 base at V and 5 bases at J, with 14 bases in the middle. CDR1 SEHNR and CDR2 FQNEAQ come from the germline V gene (reference sequence).

The CDR3 loop reads CASSYRPSSGQFF. In DNA form, the CDR3 reads TGTGCCAGCAGTTATCGGCCCTCAAGTGGTCAGTTCTTC. The J gene is TRBJ2-1, the V gene TRBV6-2 or TRBV6-3; D call uncertain. The CDR3 covers 13 residues. Trimming removed 3 bases from V and 13 bases from J, with 16 bases in between. CDR1 MNHEY and CDR2 SVGEGT come from the germline V gene.

The chain links TRBV14 to TRBJ1-6; no clear D. Germline V lookup: CDR1 SGHDN, CDR2 FVKESK. This CDR3 spans 13 amino acids. Trimming stripped 3 bases from V and 9 bases from J, with 9 bases between. This CDR3 is CASSQVESSPLHF. CDR3 sequence (DNA): TGTGCCAGCAGCCAGGTCGAGAGTTCACCCCTCCACTTT.